A single sample gave rise to the 27 T cell receptor beta chains below, sequenced in a study of blood T cells in healthy people across ages. For the second PCR, which ran for roughly 6 to 11 cycles, a sample-barcoded 5' primer and a J-beta primer mix were used. MiXCR, applied by TCRdb to the 5' RACE reads, yields one record per CDR3 protein. The sample yields fewer than 1.5 million distinct CDR3 sequences, roughly 40% seen once. Sequences were obtained from blood. Receptors were obtained from a woman aged 18-29 years in good health.

The chain couples TRBV20-1 to TRBJ2-5, with D possibly matching TRBD1 (5 bases). V was shortened by 4 bases and J by 7 bases, with 19 bases between the two germline ends. The CDR3 loop spans 14 amino acids. The germline V gene has CDR1 DFQATT and CDR2 SNEGSKA (reference sequence). The CDR3 loop is CSAILGWVQGTQYF. The DNA of the CDR3 is TGCAGTGCTATTTTGGGGTGGGTGCAGGGGACCCAGTACTTC.

This clonotype was seen a handful of times. The chain recombines TRBV7-9 with TRBJ1-5, with a tentative D call TRBD1 (6 bases). With 5 bases removed from V and 1 base from J, the gap between germline ends came to 15 bases. The CDR3 spans 16 residues. Per germline, CDR1 SEHNR and CDR2 FQNEAQ (reference sequence). The CDR3 nucleotides are TGTGCCAGCAGCCAATGGCTCGGGACAAGCAATCAGCCCCAGCATTTT. Translating it yields CASSQWLGTSNQPQHF.

V gene TRBV20-1 combines with J gene TRBJ1-6; D is unclear. CDR3 length: 14 residues. CDR1 and CDR2 from the germline V gene are DFQATT and SNEGSKA (reference sequence). Trimming removed 7 bases at V and 8 bases at J, with 18 bases between. The CDR3 sequence: CSVILGPRDSPLHF. The CDR3, as DNA: TGCAGTGTCATCTTAGGACCACGGGATTCACCCCTCCACTTT.

This clonotype was seen a few times. This rearrangement joins TRBV2 to TRBJ2-7; D possibly corresponds to TRBD2 (6 bases). Germline CDR1 reads SNHLY; CDR2 reads FYNNEI. Trimming cost V 11 bases and J 4 bases, with 21 bases left between them. This CDR3 contains 14 residues. The CDR3 region has the DNA TGTGCCGTAACCCGGGGGAATAGTCTGTACGAGCAGTACTTC. It specifies CAVTRGNSLYEQYF.

This clonotype was picked up a small number of times. The V gene is TRBV6-5, the J gene TRBJ1-4; possible D gene TRBD1, 6 bases. Trimming removed 5 bases from V and 8 bases from J, with 15 bases in between. This CDR3 is 14 amino acids long. Germline-derived CDR1 and CDR2 are MNHEY and SVGAGI. CDR3: CASSSEGGYEKLFF. DNA of the CDR3: TGTGCCAGCAGTAGCGAAGGGGGGTACGAAAAACTGTTTTTT.

This rearrangement joins TRBV7-2 to TRBJ2-1, with D possibly being TRBD2 (6 bases). The CDR3 totals 11 residues. Germline CDR1 and CDR2: SGHTA and FQGNSA. The V end was cut by 11 bases, the J end by 8 bases, with 13 bases between. CDR3 region: CADWRAHEQFF. For the CDR3, the DNA is TGTGCCGACTGGAGGGCCCATGAGCAGTTCTTC.

The chain links TRBV7-8 to TRBJ2-5; TRBD2 agrees at 9 bases. The J call is in doubt because the DNA end fits TRBJ2-7 better. The CDR3 is 14 amino acids. CDR1 is SGHVS, CDR2 FQNEAQ, per germline. The CDR3 nucleotides read TGTGCCAGCAGCTTAGTGCGGGAGGGCCACGAGCAGTACTTC. This codes for CASSLVREGHEQYF.

The chain couples TRBV6-4 to TRBJ2-1, with D perhaps matching TRBD1 (7 bases). The ends were cut back, 4 bases at V and 0 bases at J, with 28 bases in the middle. This CDR3 has 21 amino acids. Germline V lookup: CDR1 MRHNA, CDR2 SNTAGT. The CDR3 loop reads CASSARRGDRTSWSSYNEQFF. CDR3 in DNA: TGTGCCAGCAGTGCTCGAAGGGGGGACAGAACTTCTTGGAGCTCCTACAATGAGCAGTTCTTC.

V and J are TRBV4-1 and TRBJ1-2, with unresolved D. The V end was cut by 1 base, the J end by 4 bases, with 13 bases between. Germline-derived CDR1 and CDR2 are MGHRA and YSYEKL. The CDR3 covers 15 residues. DNA of the CDR3: TGCGCCAGCAGCCAAGGGCGGAACGTTATCTATGGCTACACCTTC. The encoded protein is CASSQGRNVIYGYTF.

The sample holds a few counts of this clonotype. The chain combines TRBV20-1 with TRBJ2-1; D is undetermined. The length of the CDR3 is 15 residues. CDR1 DFQATT and CDR2 SNEGSKA come from the germline V gene (reference sequence). The V gene lost 3 bases and the J gene lost 3 bases, with 15 bases spanning the gap. The CDR3 nucleotides are TGCAGTGCTAGGATGAATCGCGGTGGCTACAATGAGCAGTTCTTC. Its protein product is CSARMNRGGYNEQFF.

The chain links TRBV20-1 to TRBJ1-1, with D possibly matching TRBD1 (5 bases). The CDR3 loop spans 14 amino acids. V was clipped by 3 bases and J by 5 bases, with 16 bases between them. CDR1 and CDR2 from the germline V gene are DFQATT and SNEGSKA (reference sequence). This CDR3 reads CSASPPGIRTEAFF. CDR3 nucleotide sequence: TGCAGTGCTAGCCCACCAGGGATCCGGACTGAAGCTTTCTTT.

The CDR3 DNA sequence: TGTGCCAGCAGCCCCCCCGGACCGAATAAAAAACTGTTTTTT. It translates to CASSPPGPNKKLFF. The V call is TRBV7-9, the J call TRBJ1-4; D call uncertain. The germline CDR1 and CDR2 sequences are SEHNR and FQNEAQ (reference sequence). V gave up 5 bases and J gave up 9 bases, with 16 bases separating them. This CDR3 has 14 residues.

Notes on this clonotype: A much larger clone lies a single base off, so this may be a read error. The rearrangement links TRBV12-3 or TRBV12-4 to TRBJ2-3; no firm D call. There are 12 residues in the CDR3. V was clipped by 8 bases and J by 4 bases, with 10 bases between them. CDR3 protein: CASGSVPDTQYF. The CDR3, as DNA: TGTGCCAGCGGCTCCGTCCCAGATACGCAGTATTTT.

J is TRBJ1-4 and V is TRBV27; 8 bases fit TRBD1. Trimming cost V 6 bases and J 4 bases; bases outside gene matches: 4. There are 14 residues in the CDR3. The germline V gene encodes CDR1 MNHEY and CDR2 SMNVEV (reference sequence). CDR3 bases: TGTGCCAGCAGCCAGGACAGGGTTAATGAAAAACTGTTTTTT. It specifies CASSQDRVNEKLFF.

The DNA of the CDR3 is TGTGCTAGTAGGGGACAGTCCTACAATGAGCAGTACTTC. This sequence encodes CASRGQSYNEQYF. The V call is TRBV12-5, the J call TRBJ2-1; 7 nucleotides align to TRBD1. The assigned J gene may be wrong: the sequence end matches TRBJ2-7 better. Germline V gene lookup returns CDR1 LGHNT and CDR2 FRNRAP. The CDR3 runs to 13 residues.

This clonotype has just a few counts. The chain is built from TRBV6-2 or TRBV6-3 and TRBJ2-1; D remains unclear. This CDR3 has 13 residues. Germline CDR1 reads MNHEY; CDR2 reads SVGEGT. Trimming shortened V by 2 bases and J by 7 bases, and 9 bases separated the two germline ends. The CDR3 nucleotides are TGTGCCAGCAGTTACCTGGGTAATAATGAGCAGTTCTTC. Residues: CASSYLGNNEQFF.

The J gene is TRBJ2-7, the V gene TRBV18; possible D gene TRBD1, 6 bases. The CDR3 is made up of 16 amino acids. Looked up from germline, CDR1 is KGHSH and CDR2 is LQKENI. V lost 3 bases and J lost 0, with 15 bases in between. This CDR3 is CASSPTTGVTSYEQYF. The DNA for the CDR3 is TGTGCCAGCTCACCGACGACAGGAGTGACCTCCTACGAGCAGTACTTC.

The J gene is TRBJ1-4, the V gene TRBV5-1; D not resolved. Germline V gene lookup returns CDR1 SGHRS and CDR2 YFSETQ. V was cut by 5 bases and J by 5 bases, with 10 bases left in between. The CDR3 has 13 amino acids. The CDR3 is CASREGLNEKLFF. The CDR3, as DNA: TGCGCCAGCAGGGAGGGATTAAATGAAAAACTGTTTTTT.

The V and J genes are TRBV28 and TRBJ2-1; D may be TRBD2 (6 bases). CDR1 is MDHEN, CDR2 SYDVKM, per germline. Trimming pared 7 bases from V and 7 bases from J, leaving 17 bases between. The CDR3 has 14 amino acids. The CDR3 protein is CASITQPGGNEQFF. CDR3 nucleotides: TGTGCCAGCATCACCCAGCCCGGGGGTAATGAGCAGTTCTTC.

As DNA, the CDR3 is TGTGCCAGCAGCCCCATCGGGGTCAACAAAAACATTCAGTACTTC. This encodes CASSPIGVNKNIQYF. The V gene is TRBV7-2, the J gene TRBJ2-4; tentative D call: TRBD2 (5 bases). V was pared by 5 bases and J by 3 bases, with 14 bases between. The germline gives CDR1 SGHTA, CDR2 FQGNSA. The length of the CDR3 is 15 residues. The full variable domain, rest sourced from reference TRBV7-2 and TRBJ2-4, is GAGVSQSPSNKVTEKGKDVELRCDPISGHTALYWYRQSLGQGLEFLIYFQGNSAPDKSGLPSDRFSAERTGGSVSTLTIQRTQQEDSAVYLCASSPIGVNKNIQYFGAGTRLSVL.

J is TRBJ1-1 and V is TRBV6-1, with TRBD1 matching over 10 bases. The CDR3 is 14 residues long. The germline gives CDR1 MNHNS, CDR2 SASEGT. After removal of 0 bases from V and 11 bases from J, the junction contained 6 bases not matched to a gene. Here the CDR3 reads CASSEATGGKFAFF. The CDR3, as DNA: TGTGCCAGCAGTGAAGCGACAGGGGGCAAGTTTGCTTTCTTT.

The V gene is TRBV5-6, the J gene TRBJ1-2; no clear D gene. This CDR3 comprises 13 residues. Germline V gene lookup returns CDR1 SGHDT and CDR2 YYEEEE. Trimming shortened V by 5 bases and J by 8 bases, and 16 bases separated the two germline ends. CDR3 in amino acids: CASRKPSERGYTF. The CDR3 DNA sequence: TGTGCCAGCAGAAAACCCTCGGAACGCGGCTACACCTTC.

The V gene is TRBV2, the J gene TRBJ2-6, with D uncertain. The length of the CDR3 is 16 residues. Germline V lookup: CDR1 SNHLY, CDR2 FYNNEI. The V end lost 3 bases, the J end lost 0 bases, and 9 bases lay between the germline ends. In nucleotides, the CDR3 is TGTGCCAGCAGTGATATTACGGCCTCTGGGGCCAACGTCCTGACTTTC. Translated: CASSDITASGANVLTF.

This chain links TRBV20-1 with TRBJ2-1; D not resolved. Germline V CDR1 and CDR2: DFQATT, SNEGSKA (reference sequence). V lost 4 bases and J 8 bases, leaving 15 bases between the germline ends. The CDR3 runs 13 residues. The CDR3 here is CSAIYPAIDEQFF. In DNA form, the CDR3 reads TGCAGTGCTATATACCCAGCTATCGATGAGCAGTTCTTC.

This clonotype was picked up a small number of times. The J gene is TRBJ2-7, the V gene TRBV4-1, with TRBD2 as a possible D gene (6 bases). The CDR3 has 15 residues. V lost 4 bases and J 7 bases, leaving 20 bases between the germline ends. Germline CDR1 MGHRA, CDR2 YSYEKL. As DNA, the CDR3 is TGCGCCAGCAGCCGGAGCGGGTTACTAGACAATGAGCAGTACTTC. Residues: CASSRSGLLDNEQYF.

This clonotype showed up many times. The J gene is TRBJ2-5, the V gene TRBV4-2; 14 positions match TRBD2. Germline CDR1 reads LGHNA; CDR2 reads YNFKEQ. J gave up 6 bases and V 4 bases, and 7 bases lay outside the gene matches. The CDR3 contains 16 residues. The CDR3 DNA reads as TGTGCCAGCAGCCCCGGGACTAGCGGGAGTAGGAAGACCCAGTACTTC. This gives the protein CASSPGTSGSRKTQYF.

The gene calls are TRBV4-1 and TRBJ2-7; TRBD1 agrees at 11 bases. V was clipped by 4 bases and J by 2 bases; unmatched bases: 7. This CDR3 region has 16 residues. The germline CDR1 and CDR2 sequences are MGHRA and YSYEKL. The CDR3 is CASSLVGQGATYEQYF. The CDR3 DNA is TGCGCCAGCAGCCTCGTCGGACAGGGGGCAACCTACGAGCAGTACTTC.